The next 24 T cell receptor beta chains were all read from a single sample in a study of shared clonotypes between healthy human individuals. Sequenced by immunoSEQ multiplex PCR; TCRdb stores in-frame clones only, minus some. The sample holds hundreds of thousands of clones, about 74% seen once. What was sequenced was memory CD4+ T cells sorted from blood. The subset is: CD45RA-negative fraction. Receptors were obtained from a woman aged 30 to 39 in good health.

This chain connects TRBV10-1 to TRBJ2-7; 10 bases line up with TRBD1. With V trimmed by 6 bases and J by 6 bases, 14 bases remained unmatched. There are 16 residues in the CDR3. Germline V lookup: CDR1 WNHNN, CDR2 SYGVQD (reference sequence). Written as DNA, the CDR3 is TGCGCCAGCAGAGAATTACCGGGACAGGGGAATGGCGAGCAGTACTTC. Encoded protein: CASRELPGQGNGEQYF.

The chain combines TRBV4-1 with TRBJ2-5, with D possibly being TRBD1 (6 bases). Per germline, CDR1 MGHRA and CDR2 YSYEKL. The CDR3 is 15 amino acids. With 4 bases removed from V and 5 bases from J, the gap between germline ends came to 17 bases. DNA for the CDR3: TGCGCCAGCAGCCTCTCCGACAGGACCTGGGAGACCCAGTACTTC. Its translation is CASSLSDRTWETQYF.

In regard to this clone: This likely reflects a read error, since a far larger clone is one base away. The rearrangement uses TRBV6-8 and TRBJ2-7; D ambiguous. The CDR3 spans 15 residues. The V end lost 4 bases, the J end lost 2 bases, and 15 bases lay between the germline ends. Per germline, CDR1 MNHGY and CDR2 SAAAGT. The CDR3 DNA follows: TGTGCCAGCAGTTTTTCGTCCTCTCTACCCTACGAGCAGTACTTC. Its protein product is CASSFSSSLPYEQYF.

The V gene is TRBV10-2, the J gene TRBJ1-2; TRBD1 aligns across 9 bases. This CDR3 is 14 amino acids long. V lost 4 bases and J lost 3; bases outside the gene matches: 3. Looked up from germline, CDR1 is WSHSY and CDR2 is SAAADI. The CDR3 coding sequence is TGCGCCAGCAGTGGAAGGACAGGGGACTATGGCTACACCTTC. Amino acids: CASSGRTGDYGYTF.

This chain connects TRBV10-2 to TRBJ2-4; D perhaps matches TRBD1 (6 bases). This CDR3 region has 16 residues. Per the germline V gene, CDR1 is WSHSY and CDR2 is SAAADI. V was clipped by 7 bases and J by 0 bases, with 16 bases between them. This chain's CDR3 is CASTPTGPLAKNIQYF. For the CDR3, the DNA is TGCGCCAGCACTCCCACAGGGCCTCTAGCCAAAAACATTCAGTACTTC.

The rearrangement joins TRBV5-1 to TRBJ2-1, with TRBD1 matching over 7 bases. The CDR3 contains 16 residues. V shed 4 bases and J 3 bases; nucleotides not matched to a gene: 10. CDR1 and CDR2 (germline): SGHRS, YFSETQ. In DNA, the CDR3 is TGCGCCAGCAGCCCCGGACAGGAAGGGGGCTACAATGAGCAGTTCTTC. This codes for CASSPGQEGGYNEQFF.

In this sample, this clone turned up once. The chain carries TRBV6-4 and TRBJ2-7; 8 positions agree with TRBD1. V was clipped by 7 bases and J by 5 bases; unmatched bases: 7. CDR3 length equals 13 residues. In germline, CDR1 is MRHNA, CDR2 SNTAGT. The CDR3 bases are TGTGCCAGCACTTTCGGACAGGGAGACGAGCAGTACTTC. Encoded protein: CASTFGQGDEQYF.

The chain uses TRBV14 and TRBJ2-3; D is unresolved. Trimming took 6 bases from V and 0 from J, leaving 7 bases between them. Germline loops: CDR1 SGHDN, CDR2 FVKESK. The CDR3 has 13 residues. CDR3 residues: CASRPSSTDTQYF. CDR3 nucleotide sequence: TGTGCCAGCAGACCCTCTAGCACAGATACGCAGTATTTT.

This chain joins TRBV28 and TRBJ1-5; 7 nucleotides agree with TRBD1. Germline lookup yields CDR1 MDHEN and CDR2 SYDVKM. V gave up 6 bases and J gave up 4 bases; unmatched junction bases: 9. The CDR3 is 15 residues long. CDR3 DNA sequence: TGTGCCAGCAGGACACAGACAGGGTTTAATCAGCCCCAGCATTTT. This gives the protein CASRTQTGFNQPQHF. Full variable domain (remainder filled in from reference TRBV28 and TRBJ1-5): DVKVTQSSRYLVKRTGEKVFLECVQDMDHENMFWYRQDPGLGLRLIYFSYDVKMKEKGDIPEGYSVSREKKERFSLILESASTNQTSMYLCASRTQTGFNQPQHFGDGTRLSIL.

As to this clone: A single base separates this from a much larger clone, so it may be a read error. The chain joins TRBV6-6 to TRBJ1-1, with 8 nucleotides matching TRBD1. Germline assignment: CDR1 MNHNY and CDR2 SVGAGI (reference sequence). CDR3 size: 13 residues. The V gene end was trimmed by 5 bases and the J gene end by 4 bases; junction bases not matched to a gene: 3. In DNA, the CDR3 is TGTGCCAGCAGTCCAGGGGGCGGCACTGAAGCTTTCTTT. Encoded protein: CASSPGGGTEAFF.

This chain joins TRBV19 and TRBJ1-1; no clear D gene. CDR1 is LNHDA, CDR2 SQIVND, per germline (reference sequence). V gave up 5 bases and J gave up 3 bases, with 13 bases separating them. The CDR3 totals 14 residues. The CDR3 bases are TGTGCCAGTAGTCCCTTCCGACTGTACACTGAAGCTTTCTTT. Translation: CASSPFRLYTEAFF.

With regard to this clone: This same CDR3 is encoded by further DNA sequences in the sample. The rearrangement uses TRBV27 and TRBJ2-3, with 7 bases identical to TRBD2. The V segment lost 3 bases and the J segment 0 bases; nucleotides outside the gene matches: 3. The V gene's germline CDR1 is MNHEY and CDR2 SMNVEV (reference sequence). The CDR3 is made up of 15 amino acids. CDR3 bases: TGTGCCAGCAGTTTCCAGCGGGGAAGCACAGATACGCAGTATTTT. Protein product: CASSFQRGSTDTQYF.

The V call is TRBV5-6, the J call TRBJ2-2, with no clear D. From germline, CDR1 is SGHDT and CDR2 YYEEEE. The CDR3 has 14 residues. The ends were cut back, 2 bases at V and 5 bases at J, with 10 bases in the middle. The CDR3 nucleotides are TGTGCCAGCAGCTTTCTAGACCAAACCGGGGAGCTGTTTTTT. Translated, it gives CASSFLDQTGELFF.

V gene TRBV5-6 combines with J gene TRBJ1-2; D not resolved. The germline V gene has CDR1 SGHDT and CDR2 YYEEEE. Trimming pared 4 bases from V and 7 bases from J, leaving 11 bases between. The CDR3 contains 12 residues. The CDR3 reads CASSLGEVGYTF. CDR3 sequence (DNA): TGTGCCAGCAGCCTTGGGGAGGTTGGCTACACCTTC.

This sequence joins TRBV28 and TRBJ2-2, with 8 bases aligning to TRBD1. After removal of 6 bases from V and 2 bases from J, the junction contained 8 bases not matched to a gene. This CDR3 comprises 16 residues. The germline V gene has CDR1 MDHEN and CDR2 SYDVKM. Here the CDR3 reads CASSPRQGLNTGELFF. The CDR3 DNA follows: TGTGCCAGCAGCCCGAGACAGGGGCTCAACACCGGGGAGCTGTTTTTT.

This clone was found once. The rearrangement uses TRBV28 and TRBJ2-5; 7 bases agree with TRBD2. The germline gives CDR1 MDHEN, CDR2 SYDVKM. The CDR3 consists of 16 residues. Losses at the gene ends were 6 bases for V and 5 bases for J; bases not matched to a gene: 15. The CDR3 DNA sequence: TGTGCCAGCAGACAAAGGGGACTACTGTTTCCGGAGACCCAGTACTTC. Protein sequence: CASRQRGLLFPETQYF.

This clone was detected a few times. The chain has TRBV12-5 and TRBJ2-3, with 7 bases lining up with TRBD2. Looked up from germline, CDR1 is LGHNT and CDR2 is FRNRAP. The CDR3 contains 16 residues. V lost 1 base to trimming and J lost 3 bases; unmatched junction nucleotides: 7. CDR3 in amino acids: CASGLGSGIQTDTQYF. The CDR3 DNA reads as TGTGCTAGTGGTTTGGGAAGCGGGATCCAGACAGATACGCAGTATTTT.

This clone came up a few times. The chain recombines TRBV30 with TRBJ2-3, with TRBD1 matching over 9 bases. This CDR3 has 13 amino acids. CDR1 is GTSNPN, CDR2 SVGIG, per germline (reference sequence). The CDR3 nucleotides read TGTGCTGGTGGGGGACAGGGCTTTCATACGCAGTATTTT. This gives the protein CAGGGQGFHTQYF.

The chain uses TRBV10-2 and TRBJ2-1; possible D gene TRBD1, 5 bases. CDR1 and CDR2 (germline): WSHSY, SAAADI. Between the trimmed V and J ends, which lost 2 bases and 15 bases, there was a span of 17 bases. This CDR3 region has 13 residues. The chain's CDR3 is CASSELGSVGPFF. The CDR3 bases are TGCGCCAGCAGTGAGCTAGGATCGGTGGGGCCGTTCTTC.

This chain uses TRBV28 with TRBJ1-2; no firm D call. The germline V and J ends were trimmed by 6 bases and 2 bases, with 10 bases remaining between them. CDR3 length: 13 amino acids. Germline values: CDR1 MDHEN, CDR2 SYDVKM. The CDR3 DNA follows: TGTGCCAGCAGCGAACACAACAACTATGGCTACACCTTC. This translates into CASSEHNNYGYTF.

The chain is built from TRBV30 and TRBJ1-4; a weak D match, TRBD1 (5 bases). V lost 0 bases and J lost 5, with 7 bases in between. The CDR3 runs to 13 residues. Germline V gene data show CDR1 as GTSNPN and CDR2 as SVGIG (reference sequence). This CDR3 is CAWSVGGNEKLFF. Written as DNA, the CDR3 is TGTGCCTGGAGTGTGGGGGGAAATGAAAAACTGTTTTTT. Full variable domain (remainder filled in from reference TRBV30 and TRBJ1-4): SQTIHQWPATLVQPVGSPLSLECTVEGTSNPNLYWYRQAAGRGLQLLFYSVGIGQISSEVPQNLSASRPQDRQFILSSKKLLLSDSGFYLCAWSVGGNEKLFFGSGTQLSVL.

V is TRBV29-1 and J is TRBJ2-3; possibly TRBD2 for D (7 bases). The V and J ends lost 7 bases and 2 bases respectively, with 13 bases between them. CDR1 SQVTM and CDR2 ANQGSEA come from the germline V gene. The CDR3 is 13 amino acids. The CDR3 coding sequence is TGCAGCGCCGGGGGGCGGTCCACAGATACGCAGTATTTT. It is translated as CSAGGRSTDTQYF.

This clone occurred once. This chain connects TRBV28 to TRBJ1-5, with TRBD1 matching 9 bases. This CDR3 contains 15 residues. Germline loops: CDR1 MDHEN, CDR2 SYDVKM. The trim removed 7 bases at V and 3 bases at J, leaving 7 bases unmatched. CDR3 sequence (DNA): TGTGCCAGCACCAACCGGGACAGGGTCAATCAGCCCCAGCATTTT. This sequence encodes CASTNRDRVNQPQHF.

The V gene is TRBV6-1, the J gene TRBJ2-3; D unresolved. Trimming removed 5 bases from V and 6 bases from J, with 15 bases in between. Germline loops: CDR1 MNHNS, CDR2 SASEGT. This CDR3 is 14 amino acids long. The chain's CDR3 is CASSPSSVLDTQYF. The CDR3 coding sequence is TGTGCCAGCAGTCCCTCCTCCGTGTTGGATACGCAGTATTTT.